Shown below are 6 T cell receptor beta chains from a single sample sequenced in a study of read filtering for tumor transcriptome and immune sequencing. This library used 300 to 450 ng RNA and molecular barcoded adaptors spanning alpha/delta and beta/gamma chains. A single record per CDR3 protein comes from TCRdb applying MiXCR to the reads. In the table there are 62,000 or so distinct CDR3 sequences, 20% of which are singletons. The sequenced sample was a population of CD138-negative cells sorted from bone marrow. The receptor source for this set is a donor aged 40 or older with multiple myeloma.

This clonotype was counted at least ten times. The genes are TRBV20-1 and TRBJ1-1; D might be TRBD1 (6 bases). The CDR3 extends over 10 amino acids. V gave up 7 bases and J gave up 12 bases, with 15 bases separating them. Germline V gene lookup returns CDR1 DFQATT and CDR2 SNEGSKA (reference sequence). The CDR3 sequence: CSVQEQGTFF. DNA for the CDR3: TGCAGTGTTCAAGAACAGGGCACTTTCTTT.

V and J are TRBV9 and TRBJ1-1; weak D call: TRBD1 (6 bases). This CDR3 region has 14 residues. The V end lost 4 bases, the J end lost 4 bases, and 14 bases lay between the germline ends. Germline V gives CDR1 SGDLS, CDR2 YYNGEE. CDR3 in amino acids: CASSPRGWVTEAFF. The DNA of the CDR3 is TGTGCCAGCAGCCCAAGGGGGTGGGTCACTGAAGCTTTCTTT. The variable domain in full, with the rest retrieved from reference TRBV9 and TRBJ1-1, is DSGVTQTPKHLITATGQRVTLRCSPRSGDLSVYWYQQSLDQGLQFLIQYYNGEERAKGNILERFSAQQFPDLHSELNLSSLELGDSALYFCASSPRGWVTEAFFGQGTRLTVV.

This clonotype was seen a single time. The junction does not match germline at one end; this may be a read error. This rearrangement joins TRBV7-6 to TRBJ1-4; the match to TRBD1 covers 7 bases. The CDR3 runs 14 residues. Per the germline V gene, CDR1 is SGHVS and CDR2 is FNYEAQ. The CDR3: CASSQGGSNGKLFF. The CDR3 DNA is TGTGCCAGCAGTCAGGGGGGGTCTAATGGAAAACTGTTTTTT.

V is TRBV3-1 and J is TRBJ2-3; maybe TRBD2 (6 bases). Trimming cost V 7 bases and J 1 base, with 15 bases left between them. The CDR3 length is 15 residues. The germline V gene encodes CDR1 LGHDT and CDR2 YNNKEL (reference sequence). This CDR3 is CASNQAGPRTDTQYF. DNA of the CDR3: TGTGCCAGCAATCAAGCGGGCCCCCGCACAGATACGCAGTATTTT.

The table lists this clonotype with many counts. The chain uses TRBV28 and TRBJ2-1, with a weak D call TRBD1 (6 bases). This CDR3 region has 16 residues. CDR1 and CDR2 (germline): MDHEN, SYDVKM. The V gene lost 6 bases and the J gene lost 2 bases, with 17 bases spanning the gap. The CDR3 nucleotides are TGTGCCAGCAGCTGGGCTCCAGGGGCTACCTACAATGAGCAGTTCTTC. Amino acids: CASSWAPGATYNEQFF.

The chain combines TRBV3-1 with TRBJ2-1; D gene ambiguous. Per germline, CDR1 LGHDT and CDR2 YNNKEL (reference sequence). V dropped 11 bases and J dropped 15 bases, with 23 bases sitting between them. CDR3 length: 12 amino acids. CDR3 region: CAGRQDFRDRFF. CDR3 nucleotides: TGTGCCGGCCGCCAAGATTTCCGAGACCGGTTCTTC.